A selection of T cell receptor beta chains follows, all from one sample in a study of response to subunit inactivated influenza vaccine. TCRdb used MiXCR to reprocess the RT-PCR reads, holding one entry per CDR3 protein. Seen here are roughly 700,000 distinct CDR3 sequences, roughly 13% observed once, and the top ten hold around 7%. Sequences were derived from PBMCs from blood, sampled around two weeks before vaccination. These receptors originate from a man aged 45-65 years who received an inactivated influenza vaccine. The CDR3 runs from the conserved cysteine through the conserved F or W. The order of the fields is J gene, V gene, clone size, CDR3 length, CDR3 protein. Not every row has a clone size; where given, it reads once, few, many or a size class.

>TRBJ1-1|TRBV5-1|.|14
CASSLWTQDTEAFF
>TRBJ2-7|TRBV28|.|15
CASRTDRDFAYEQYF
>TRBJ2-3|TRBV24-1|few|15
CATSDPGQTTDTQYF
>TRBJ2-5|TRBV5-1|.|14
CASRLGGARETQYF
>TRBJ2-7|TRBV12-3/TRBV12-4|.|14
CASSFAGGRREQYF
>TRBJ1-4|TRBV7-3|.|16
CASSLPRGGSNEKLFF
>TRBJ2-7|TRBV25-1|.|14
CASSDLGVVGEQYF
>TRBJ2-6|TRBV28|.|18
CASSLWGLADSGANVLTF
>TRBJ2-1|TRBV6-2/TRBV6-3|few|13
CASTSRLGQEQFF
>TRBJ2-2|TRBV27|many|15
CASSFTGSGTGELFF
>TRBJ2-1|TRBV2|few|13
CALRREEFDEQFF
>TRBJ2-7|TRBV10-3|few|13
CATASGIVYEQYF
>TRBJ2-5|TRBV24-1|few|16
CATSDFSGSGGETQYF
>TRBJ2-1|TRBV2|.|16
CASSEAPQRVHNEQFF
>TRBJ1-2|TRBV29-1|.|12
CSVGPESYGYTF
>TRBJ1-5|TRBV5-6|few|16
CASSLRQGGSNQPQHF
>TRBJ2-7|TRBV6-1|.|14
CASKRGQGTYEQYF
>TRBJ1-1|TRBV29-1|few|13
CSVRKGVFTEAFF
>TRBJ1-6|TRBV10-3|many|13
CAISESWDSPLHF
>TRBJ1-3|TRBV7-9|.|14
CASSPSGRGNTIYF
>TRBJ1-2|TRBV10-3|.|15
CAISETGRKLNGYTF
>TRBJ2-1|TRBV20-1|few|15
CSARQGAGGYNEQFF
>TRBJ2-4|TRBV7-8|.|15
CASSLVHGGADIQYF
>TRBJ2-1|TRBV20-1|.|14
CSASPGQGHNEQLF
>TRBJ1-2|TRBV7-8|.|12
CASSFQGYGYTF
>TRBJ2-4|TRBV18|few|16
CASSPNPGPGGDIQYF
>TRBJ1-6|TRBV4-3|many|18
CASSQVGGLGDRVKPLHF
>TRBJ2-5|TRBV5-5|few|14
CASSVAGSKETQYF
>TRBJ2-5|TRBV12-3/TRBV12-4|few|16
CASSFTSGSRGETQYF
>TRBJ2-7|TRBV9|.|15
CASSVGTGRAYEQYF
>TRBJ2-2|TRBV7-2|few|12
CASSLETGPLFF
>TRBJ2-3|TRBV6-1|few|16
CASRSGGYRGLDTQYF